This TCR beta chain was found in a study of shared clonotypes between healthy human individuals. Notes on the study in general: The generation probabilities recorded for non-shared clonotypes fell below those of clonotypes shared by all four donors. Naive subsets tended to show greater estimated richness than memory subsets. The expectation was that sequencing depth would affect clonotype sharing among donors. The sharing of 4.5% to 5.5% of naive CD4 clonotypes was seen across a few donors.

From germline, CDR1 is MGHRA and CDR2 YSYEKL. V lost 1 base and J lost 0, with 7 bases in between. This CDR3 has 15 amino acids. Only in-frame clones appear in the TCRdb table, and some are missing; sequencing was by immunoSEQ multiplex PCR. The sample shows about 2.3 million clones, around 92% of them seen only once. This clone was observed a few times. Its specificity is unknown. The chain couples TRBV4-1 to TRBJ2-1; D is ambiguous. The specimen sequenced was naive CD4+ T cells from PBMCs. Subset here: CD45RA+ positively selected. This TCR derives from a man younger than 35 in good health. Some clones in this sample may be carry-over from other donors' samples. CDR3 sequence reads: CASSQVSLSYNEQFF. The CDR3 DNA reads as TGCGCCAGCAGCCAAGTTTCACTCTCCTACAATGAGCAGTTCTTC.